The TCR beta chain described here comes from a study of tumor-infiltrating lymphocytes in primary liver carcinoma. Overall study context: The study reported T1-T3 N0M0 tumors spanning 4.2 to 10 cm.

With a constant-region primer, TCR beta cDNA was made from approximately 500 ng of total RNA. Three nested multiplex PCR rounds, a slightly modified ARM-PCR method, built the TCR beta libraries. TRBV1-TRBV30 forward primers paired with a C-beta reverse primer were used in the first two PCR rounds, which ran roughly 9 cycles each. One entry per CDR3 protein results from TCRdb running MiXCR on the multiplex PCR reads. This sample carries tens of thousands of distinct CDR3 sequences, 72% of them seen once, and the ten largest clones take approximately 19%. The CDR3 runs to 16 residues. CDR1 and CDR2 (germline): SQVTM, ANQGSEA. Co-extraction yielded RNA and DNA from around 20-30 mg of unsorted bulk tissue. No patient had received treatment, and all had chronic HBV infection. To note about this clonotype: A read error may account for a junction end that differs from germline.

The genes are TRBV29-1 and TRBJ2-5; tentative D call: TRBD2 (7 bases). Sequencing was performed on liver tumor tissue from sampling region 1. Subset given: tumor region T1, superior pole. The TCR comes from a man aged 35 to 55 with primary liver carcinoma and hepatitis B virus infection. The CDR3 is CSVEAGHLWEQETQYF. As DNA, the CDR3 is TGCAGCGTCGAAGCGGGACACCTGTGGGAGCAAGAGACCCAGTACTTC.